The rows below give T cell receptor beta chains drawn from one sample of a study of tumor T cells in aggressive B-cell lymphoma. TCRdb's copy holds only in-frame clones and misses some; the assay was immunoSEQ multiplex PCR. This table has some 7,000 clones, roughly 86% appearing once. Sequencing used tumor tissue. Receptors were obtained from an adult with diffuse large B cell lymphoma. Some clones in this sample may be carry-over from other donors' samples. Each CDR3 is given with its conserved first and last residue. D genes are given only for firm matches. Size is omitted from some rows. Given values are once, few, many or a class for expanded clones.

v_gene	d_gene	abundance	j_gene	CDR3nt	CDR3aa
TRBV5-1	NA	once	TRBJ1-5	TGCGCCAGCAGCCCAGACAGAAATCAGCCCCAGCATTTT	CASSPDRNQPQHF
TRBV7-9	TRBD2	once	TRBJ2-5	TGTGCCAGCAGCTTAGCGCCTAGCGGGCGCCAAGAGACCCAGTACTTC	CASSLAPSGRQETQYF
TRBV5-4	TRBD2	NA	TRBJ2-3	TGTGCCAGCAGGAGCGGGGGCGCTAGCACAGATACGCAGTATTTT	CASRSGGASTDTQYF
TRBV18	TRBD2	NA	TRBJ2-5	TGTGCCAGCTCACCACCCGCGGGAGGGCGAGAGACCCAGTACTTC	CASSPPAGGRETQYF
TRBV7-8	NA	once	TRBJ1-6	TGTGCCAGCAGCTTAGTAACAGGCCATAATTCACCCCTCCACTTT	CASSLVTGHNSPLHF
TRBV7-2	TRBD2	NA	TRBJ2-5	TGTGCCAGCAGCTTAGGGGGCGCCGGGAGGGGAGAGACCCAGTACTTC	CASSLGGAGRGETQYF
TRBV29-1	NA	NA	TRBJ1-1	TGCAGCGTTTCCCCTCCCCCCCTGAACACTGAAGCTTTCTTT	CSVSPPPLNTEAFF
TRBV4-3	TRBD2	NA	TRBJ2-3	TGCGCCAGCAGCCAAGCATCAGTAGCGGGGGTCGGGGATACGCAGTATTTT	CASSQASVAGVGDTQYF
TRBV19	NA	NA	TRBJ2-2	TGTGCCAGTAAACCTGGACAGCTTCACGGGGAGCTGTTTTTT	CASKPGQLHGELFF
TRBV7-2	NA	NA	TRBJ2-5	TGTGCCAGCAGCTTAGGGAGGTTAGAGACCCAGTACTTC	CASSLGRLETQYF
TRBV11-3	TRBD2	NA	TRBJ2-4	TGTGCCAGCAGCTTGGATACTAGCGGGAGGGCCATGATCGACAAAAACATTCAGTACTTC	CASSLDTSGRAMIDKNIQYF
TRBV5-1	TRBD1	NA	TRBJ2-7	TGCGCCAGCAGCTTATCAGGGACAGCCTTCAACGAGCAGTACTTC	CASSLSGTAFNEQYF
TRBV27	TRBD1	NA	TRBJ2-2	TGTGCCAGCAGTTTATTTGGACAGGGGGCGGCCGGGGAGCTGTTTTTT	CASSLFGQGAAGELFF
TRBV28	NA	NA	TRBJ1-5	TGTGCCAGCAGCTTAACAGGCGAGCCCCAGCATTTT	CASSLTGEPQHF
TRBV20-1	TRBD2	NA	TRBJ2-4	TGCAGTGGCTGGGGGGGAAACATTCAGTACTTC	CSGWGGNIQYF
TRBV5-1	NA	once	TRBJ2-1	TGCGCCAGCAGTCGTATGAGCTCCTACAATGAGCAGTTCTTC	CASSRMSSYNEQFF
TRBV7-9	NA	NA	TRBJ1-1	TGTGCCAGCAGCTTGAGTGTGAACACTGAAGCTTTCTTT	CASSLSVNTEAFF
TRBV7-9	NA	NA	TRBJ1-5	TGTGCCAGCGGGGCAGGGGATCAGCCCCAGCATTTT	CASGAGDQPQHF
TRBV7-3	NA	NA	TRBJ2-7	TGTGCCAGCAGCTTAACCCCTCCCGGACAAGACGTGGGATATGAGCAGTACTTC	CASSLTPPGQDVGYEQYF
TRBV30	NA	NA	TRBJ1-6	TGTGCCTGGAGCCTTTACAGGGTGTCCTATAATTCACCCCTCCACTTT	CAWSLYRVSYNSPLHF
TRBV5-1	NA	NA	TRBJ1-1	TGCGCCAGCAGCTTGGCCAGGTCAGGCACTGAAGCTTTCTTT	CASSLARSGTEAFF
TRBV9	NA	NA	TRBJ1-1	TGTGCCAGCAGCGTAGCGACAGCCAACACTGAAGCTTTCTTT	CASSVATANTEAFF
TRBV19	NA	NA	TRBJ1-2	TGTGCCAGTAGTACCGACGCGGGCTATGGCTACACCTTC	CASSTDAGYGYTF
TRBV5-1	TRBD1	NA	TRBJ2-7	TGCGCCAGCTCCCCGGGACAGGGAAGGTACGAGCAGTACTTC	CASSPGQGRYEQYF
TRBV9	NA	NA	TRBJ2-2	TGTGCCAGCAGCGTACAGGGAACATCAGGCGGGGAGCTGTTTTTT	CASSVQGTSGGELFF
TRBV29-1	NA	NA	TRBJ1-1	TGCAGCGTTGCTCGGGACACCGAAGCTTTCTTT	CSVARDTEAFF
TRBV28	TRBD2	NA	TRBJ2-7	TGTGCCAGCAGTTTTCATGTGATAGCGGGAGAATCCTACGAGCAGTACTTC	CASSFHVIAGESYEQYF
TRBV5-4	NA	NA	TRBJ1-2	TGTGCCAGCAGCTTGGTCGGGAACGGCTACACCTTC	CASSLVGNGYTF
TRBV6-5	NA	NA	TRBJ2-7	TGTGCCAGCAGTTCCGACAGGACCTACGAGCAGTACTTC	CASSSDRTYEQYF